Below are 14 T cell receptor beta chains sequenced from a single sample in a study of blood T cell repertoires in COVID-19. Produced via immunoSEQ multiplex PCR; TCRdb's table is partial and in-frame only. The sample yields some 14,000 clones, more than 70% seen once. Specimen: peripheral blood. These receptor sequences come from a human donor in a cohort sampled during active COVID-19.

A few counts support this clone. The CDR3 loop is CASSLEPGGRSNQPQHF. In DNA form, the CDR3 reads TGTGCCAGCAGCTTGGAGCCAGGGGGTAGAAGCAATCAGCCCCAGCATTTT. The V call is TRBV5-5, the J call TRBJ1-5, with TRBD1 identical over 7 bases. Germline assignment: CDR1 SGHKS and CDR2 YYEKEE (reference sequence). This CDR3 region has 17 residues. Unmatched junction bases numbered 7, after V lost 0 bases and J lost 1 base.

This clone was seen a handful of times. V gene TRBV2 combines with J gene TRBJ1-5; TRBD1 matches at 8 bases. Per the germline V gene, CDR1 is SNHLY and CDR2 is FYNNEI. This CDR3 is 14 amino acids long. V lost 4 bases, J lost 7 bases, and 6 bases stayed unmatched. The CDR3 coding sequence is TGTGCCAGCAGTGCAGGGGGCGGACGACAGCCCCAGCATTTT. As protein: CASSAGGGRQPQHF.

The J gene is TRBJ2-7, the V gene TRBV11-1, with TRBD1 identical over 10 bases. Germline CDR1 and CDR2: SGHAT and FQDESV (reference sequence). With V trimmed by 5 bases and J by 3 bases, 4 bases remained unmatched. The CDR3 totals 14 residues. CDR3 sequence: CASSHRDRGYEQYF. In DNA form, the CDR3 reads TGTGCCAGCAGCCACCGGGACAGGGGCTACGAGCAGTACTTC. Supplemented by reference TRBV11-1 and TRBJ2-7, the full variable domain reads EAEVAQSPRYKITEKSQAVAFWCDPISGHATLYWYRQILGQGPELLVQFQDESVVDDSQLPKDRFSAERLKGVDSTLKIQPAELGDSAMYLCASSHRDRGYEQYFGPGTRLTVT.

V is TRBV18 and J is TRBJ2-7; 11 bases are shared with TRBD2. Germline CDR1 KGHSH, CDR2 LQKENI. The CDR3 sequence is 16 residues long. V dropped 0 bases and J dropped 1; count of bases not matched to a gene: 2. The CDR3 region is CASSPPRLAGSYEQYF. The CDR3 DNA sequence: TGTGCCAGCTCACCACCCCGACTAGCGGGGTCCTACGAGCAGTACTTC.

The CDR3 here is CASSLTTGGNADTQYF. The CDR3, as DNA: TGTGCCAGCAGCTTAACGACGGGAGGGAATGCAGATACGCAGTATTTT. The chain combines TRBV7-2 with TRBJ2-3, with 8 bases aligning to TRBD2. The ends lost 2 bases at V and 4 bases at J; junction bases unmatched: 8. Germline-derived CDR1 and CDR2 are SGHTA and FQGNSA. The CDR3 has 16 amino acids.

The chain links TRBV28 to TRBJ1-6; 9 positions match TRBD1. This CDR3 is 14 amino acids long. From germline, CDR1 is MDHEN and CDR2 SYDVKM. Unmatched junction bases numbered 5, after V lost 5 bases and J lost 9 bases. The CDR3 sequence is CASSAGTGFSPLHF. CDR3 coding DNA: TGTGCCAGCAGTGCCGGGACAGGGTTTTCACCCCTCCACTTT.

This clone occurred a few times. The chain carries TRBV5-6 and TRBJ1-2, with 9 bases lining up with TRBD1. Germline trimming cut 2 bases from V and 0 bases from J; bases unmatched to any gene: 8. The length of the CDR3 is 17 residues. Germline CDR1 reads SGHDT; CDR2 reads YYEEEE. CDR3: CASSFRTGAKTNYGYTF. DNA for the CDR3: TGTGCCAGCAGCTTTCGGACAGGGGCGAAGACTAACTATGGCTACACCTTC.

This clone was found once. The CDR3 region is CASNMQGVRFNQPQHF. CDR3 DNA: TGTGCCAGCAATATGCAGGGTGTTCGATTCAATCAGCCCCAGCATTTT. The J gene is TRBJ1-5, the V gene TRBV28, with D maybe TRBD1 (5 bases). V shed 7 bases and J shed 3 bases, with 19 bases lying between them. CDR3 length: 16 residues. Germline values: CDR1 MDHEN, CDR2 SYDVKM. The full variable domain, completed using reference TRBV28 and TRBJ1-5, is DVKVTQSSRYLVKRTGEKVFLECVQDMDHENMFWYRQDPGLGLRLIYFSYDVKMKEKGDIPEGYSVSREKKERFSLILESASTNQTSMYLCASNMQGVRFNQPQHFGDGTRLSIL.

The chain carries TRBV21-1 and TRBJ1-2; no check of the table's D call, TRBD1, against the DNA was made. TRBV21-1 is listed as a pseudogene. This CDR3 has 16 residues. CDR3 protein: CASSPRNRGFVYGYTF. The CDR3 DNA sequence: TGTGCCAGCAGCCCTCGGAACAGGGGGTTCGTCTATGGCTACACCTTC.

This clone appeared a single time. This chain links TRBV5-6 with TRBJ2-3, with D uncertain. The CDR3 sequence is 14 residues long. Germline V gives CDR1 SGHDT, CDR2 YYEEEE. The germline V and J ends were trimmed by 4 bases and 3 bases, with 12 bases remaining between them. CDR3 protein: CASSLERRTDTQYF. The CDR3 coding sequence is TGTGCCAGCAGCCTGGAAAGGCGGACAGATACGCAGTATTTT.

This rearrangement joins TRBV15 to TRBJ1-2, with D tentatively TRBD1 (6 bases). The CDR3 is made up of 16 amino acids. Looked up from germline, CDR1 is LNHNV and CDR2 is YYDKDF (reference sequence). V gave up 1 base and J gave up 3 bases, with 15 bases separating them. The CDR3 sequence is CATSRAVGQPYYGYTF. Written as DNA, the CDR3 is TGTGCCACCAGCAGAGCGGTAGGACAGCCCTACTATGGCTACACCTTC.

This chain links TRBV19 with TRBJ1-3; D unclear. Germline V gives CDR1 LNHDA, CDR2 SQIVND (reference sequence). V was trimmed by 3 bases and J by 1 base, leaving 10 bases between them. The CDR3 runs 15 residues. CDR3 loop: CASSIGRRSGNTIYF. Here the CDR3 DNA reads TGTGCCAGTAGTATTGGGCGCCGGTCTGGAAACACCATATATTTT.

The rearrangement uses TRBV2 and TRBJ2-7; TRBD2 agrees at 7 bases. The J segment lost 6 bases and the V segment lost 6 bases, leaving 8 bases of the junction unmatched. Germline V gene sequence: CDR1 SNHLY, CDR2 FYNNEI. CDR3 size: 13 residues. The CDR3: CASSPFWGGEQYF. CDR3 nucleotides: TGTGCCAGCAGCCCTTTTTGGGGGGGCGAGCAGTACTTC.

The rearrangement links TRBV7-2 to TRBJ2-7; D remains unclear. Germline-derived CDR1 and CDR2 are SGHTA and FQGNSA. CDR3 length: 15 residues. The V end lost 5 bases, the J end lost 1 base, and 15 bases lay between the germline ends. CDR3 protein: CASSQRSGTSYEQYF. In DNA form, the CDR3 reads TGTGCCAGCAGCCAAAGATCCGGTACTTCCTACGAGCAGTACTTC.